What follows describes a single T cell receptor beta chain. Which antigen it targets is not known. No base quality values were provided; no much bigger clone lies one nucleotide off. This record comes from a study of memory CD4+ T cells and cytomegalovirus serostatus (dated by TCRdb to about 2019). About the investigation overall: The cohort included approximately 35 healthy adults from Belgium, of whom 9 were CMV seropositive and about 25 were CMV seronegative. To replicate a published TCR-based CMV serostatus classifier, the researchers sequenced the CD4+ memory TCRbeta repertoires of a Belgian cohort whose cytomegalovirus serostatus was known.

The Quick-DNA Microprep Kit was used to extract genomic DNA from the sorted cells. Amplification of TCRbeta DNA was done with the immunoSEQ hsTCRbeta kit, following the protocol from the manufacturer. An Illumina MiSeq instrument was used to sequence the TCRbeta libraries. In the paper's pipeline: Once out-of-frame sequences had been removed, 2,200,000 or so distinct TCRbeta sequences were left, which works out to an average of roughly 67,000 per individual. Each individual was scored by the count of about 150 previously reported CMV-associated TCRbeta sequences and the total productive distinct TCRbeta count. A beta-binomial model was reimplemented in Python, and scikit-learn random forests with default parameters were trained on data from the US cohort. Classifier performance on the Belgian cohort was summarized as median AUC with percentile confidence intervals over 10,000 bootstrap iterations. Drawn from immuneACCESS, this table holds only the in-frame rearrangements with V and J called that TCRdb kept. Clones are partly lost; checked studies trace under half to an unresolved V gene and leave the rest unexplained. V, J and clone size are those of that table, while D and trimming were read from the DNA. This sample lists 64,000 or so clones; around 77% were detected once. Of the sample, 0.75% to 0.9% is held by the ten largest clones.

The paper as a whole reports these results and caveats: Results were interpreted as suggesting that the CMV-associated TCR signature is largely present in the CD4+ memory repertoire. CMV serostatus prediction reached a median bootstrapped AUC of about 0.94 with the original framework and 0.91 with a US-trained random forest. Unlike the original study, which covered naive and memory CD4+ and CD8+ populations, the Belgian study sequenced only CD4+CD45RO+ memory cells. Among the 160 or so previously reported CMV-associated TCRbeta sequences, 67 showed up in the CD4+ memory repertoires, with each one found in between one and five individuals. On the Belgian cohort, the classifier based on the original framework reached a median bootstrapped AUC of roughly 0.96, with a 95% CI of 0.76-1.00.

From its cysteine to its phenylalanine, the CDR3 spans 15 amino acids. The sequence is cut down to CDR3 DNA, 45 bases in frame from base 1. The V and J ends are trimmed by 4 bases and 0 bases, leaving 12 bases between them. The germline V gene (reference sequence) sets CDR1 to SGHAT and CDR2 to FQDESV. A FACSAria II was used to sort memory CD4+ T cells, defined as single viable CD3+CD4+CD8-CD45RO+ cells. CMV serostatus was assessed using a Roche Elecsys assay, by which serum IgG against CMV pp150, pp28, p38 and p52 was detected. After thawing, total CD4+ T cells were enriched by positive selection with CD4 magnetic microbeads. The samples came from a different study that was designed specifically to examine the CD4+ T cell memory repertoire. Peripheral blood mononuclear cells were isolated and cryopreserved following standard operating procedures; serum was stored at -80 °C. CD3-PerCP (BW264/56), CD4-APC (RPA-T4), CD45RO-PE (UCHT1) and CD8-Pacific Orange (3B5) antibodies were used for staining, and non-viable cells were excluded with Sytox blue.

Recombination linked TRBV11-1 to TRBJ1-1; no D gene can be assigned with confidence. This receptor was obtained from an adult in good health and CMV-seronegative. Sequencing was carried out using memory CD4+ T cells from blood. The nucleotide sequence reads TGTGCCAGCAGCTCCGACCCCACACTGAACACTGAAGCTTTCTTT. Its amino acids are CASSSDPTLNTEAFF.